Following are 31 T cell receptor beta chains from one sample sequenced in a study of T cell repertoires in cytomegalovirus infection. Their antigen targets remain unknown. In TCRdb, the reads were re-called with MiXCR into one record per CDR3 protein. The sample contains some 700,000 distinct CDR3 sequences, around a third of which appear only once. Sequences were derived from cultured PBMCs, sampled from culture after CMV antigen stimulation. Source of these receptors: a human donor in good health (CMV status not recorded). Some clones in this sample may be carry-over from other donors' samples.

This clonotype came up a few times. J is TRBJ1-6 and V is TRBV14; 7 bases fit TRBD1. Germline assignment: CDR1 SGHDN and CDR2 FVKESK. This CDR3 region has 18 residues. Losses at the gene ends were 0 bases for V and 9 bases for J; bases not matched to a gene: 14. DNA of the CDR3: TGTGCCAGCAGCCAAGATTTCCACCAACAGGGGTTTAGTTCACCCCTCCACTTT. Amino acids: CASSQDFHQQGFSSPLHF. The full variable domain, rest sourced from reference TRBV14 and TRBJ1-6, is EAGVTQFPSHSVIEKGQTVTLRCDPISGHDNLYWYRRVMGKEIKFLLHFVKESKQDESGMPNNRFLAERTGGTYSTLKVQPAELEDSGVYFCASSQDFHQQGFSSPLHFGNGTRLTVT.

This clonotype has a handful of counts. This chain uses TRBV12-5 with TRBJ1-6, with D possibly TRBD1 on 6 matching bases. Per germline, CDR1 LGHNT and CDR2 FRNRAP. CDR3 length: 18 amino acids. V dropped 1 base and J dropped 7 bases, with 20 bases sitting between them. Written as DNA, the CDR3 is TGTGCTAGTGGTTTGGACCCGGACAGCCCCAGCAGGAATTCACCCCTCCACTTT. Amino acid sequence: CASGLDPDSPSRNSPLHF.

This sequence joins TRBV6-2 or TRBV6-3 and TRBJ2-1; D is perhaps TRBD2 (6 bases). V was pared by 6 bases and J by 5 bases, with 20 bases between. Germline V gives CDR1 MNHEY, CDR2 SVGEGT. The CDR3 length is 16 residues. The DNA for the CDR3 is TGTGCCAGCAGCACCTCGGGGCTAGCGACGGACAATGAGCAGTTCTTC. It is translated as CASSTSGLATDNEQFF.

J is TRBJ1-1 and V is TRBV20-1, with TRBD1 identical over 8 bases. This CDR3 comprises 14 residues. The V segment lost 6 bases and the J segment 3 bases; nucleotides outside the gene matches: 9. The germline CDR1 and CDR2 sequences are DFQATT and SNEGSKA (reference sequence). CDR3 sequence reads: CSAQGARWDTEAFF. The CDR3, as DNA: TGCAGTGCCCAGGGGGCGCGGTGGGACACTGAAGCTTTCTTT.

This clonotype was detected ten times or more. The gene calls are TRBV7-2 and TRBJ2-5; 9 nucleotides align to TRBD2. The CDR3 loop spans 14 amino acids. CDR1 and CDR2 from the germline V gene are SGHTA and FQGNSA. J gave up 4 bases and V 3 bases, and 3 bases lay outside the gene matches. As DNA, the CDR3 is TGTGCCAGCAGCTTCCAGCGGGGGGCAGAGACCCAGTACTTC. This translates into CASSFQRGAETQYF.

This sequence joins TRBV27 and TRBJ2-7; tentatively, D is TRBD2 (5 bases). Trimming removed 3 bases at V and 1 base at J, with 19 bases between. The CDR3 runs 17 residues. Germline V CDR1 and CDR2: MNHEY, SMNVEV (reference sequence). The CDR3 DNA reads as TGTGCCAGCAGTTTGGCGCAGTTCGGGGTATTGTCCTACGAGCAGTACTTC. It codes for CASSLAQFGVLSYEQYF.

The chain combines TRBV5-4 with TRBJ2-2; TRBD1 matches 7 bases. Trimming cost V 6 bases and J 5 bases; bases outside gene matches: 10. CDR1 and CDR2 from the germline V gene are SGHNT and YYREEE (reference sequence). The CDR3 covers 15 residues. Here the CDR3 DNA reads TGTGCCAGCATTAAGGGGCAGGGGGAGACCGGGGAGCTGTTTTTT. It codes for CASIKGQGETGELFF.

This clonotype showed up just a few times. The chain recombines TRBV20-1 with TRBJ1-5; possibly TRBD1 for D (6 bases). Germline values: CDR1 DFQATT, CDR2 SNEGSKA (reference sequence). The CDR3 is 16 residues long. Trimming removed 6 bases from V and 2 bases from J, with 20 bases in between. The CDR3 DNA is TGCAGTGCCGTAGGGGGGGTAAGATCGGGCAATCAGCCCCAGCATTTT. Translating it yields CSAVGGVRSGNQPQHF.

This clonotype showed up many times. V is TRBV7-2 and J is TRBJ1-2; D might be TRBD1 (5 bases). Germline CDR1 is SGHTA and CDR2 is FQGNSA. Deletions cut 4 bases from V and 4 bases from J, with 16 bases between. This CDR3 is built from 15 residues. This chain's CDR3 is CASSSISGGGYGYTF. CDR3 bases: TGTGCCAGCAGCTCCATTAGCGGCGGGGGCTATGGCTACACCTTC.

The chain carries TRBV4-1 and TRBJ2-1; the D is unclear. V shed 3 bases and J shed 4 bases, with 13 bases lying between them. Germline CDR1 reads MGHRA; CDR2 reads YSYEKL. The CDR3 is 15 residues long. CDR3 in amino acids: CASSHAASSYNEQFF. For the CDR3, the DNA is TGCGCCAGCAGCCATGCGGCGAGCTCGTACAATGAGCAGTTCTTC.

This clonotype was seen more than once but under ten times. This chain's CDR3 is CASSVRGGNYNEQFF. DNA for the CDR3: TGTGCCAGCAGTGTGCGGGGGGGGAATTACAATGAGCAGTTCTTC. J is TRBJ2-1 and V is TRBV6-6, with 9 bases aligning to TRBD2. Germline-derived CDR1 and CDR2 are MNHNY and SVGAGI (reference sequence). This CDR3 spans 15 amino acids. With V trimmed by 5 bases and J by 4 bases, 6 bases remained unmatched.

This clonotype was picked up a small number of times. This sequence joins TRBV20-1 and TRBJ1-4; TRBD1 might be the D (5 bases). CDR3 size: 13 residues. Germline-derived CDR1 and CDR2 are DFQATT and SNEGSKA (reference sequence). V was cut by 5 bases and J by 2 bases, with 9 bases left in between. The CDR3 region is CSAPGRTNEKLFF. The DNA of the CDR3 is TGCAGTGCTCCAGGGCGGACTAATGAAAAACTGTTTTTT.

This rearrangement joins TRBV11-2 to TRBJ2-1; 9 nucleotides match TRBD1. This CDR3 has 16 amino acids. V lost 5 bases, J lost 6 bases, and 11 bases stayed unmatched. CDR1 SGHAT and CDR2 FQNNGV come from the germline V gene. The CDR3 bases are TGTGCCAGCAGCGCCCTTTCGGGACAGGGTAGCAATGAGCAGTTCTTC. This gives the protein CASSALSGQGSNEQFF.

This chain joins TRBV4-1 and TRBJ2-2, with D possibly matching TRBD2 (5 bases). The germline V gene has CDR1 MGHRA and CDR2 YSYEKL. The CDR3 sequence is 16 residues long. Trimming removed 1 base at V and 3 bases at J, with 12 bases between. CDR3 amino acids: CASSQGLRGYTGELFF. CDR3 in DNA: TGCGCCAGCAGCCAAGGCCTTAGAGGGTACACCGGGGAGCTGTTTTTT.

The chain links TRBV28 to TRBJ1-4, with D maybe TRBD1 (5 bases). CDR3 size: 13 residues. V lost 8 bases and J lost 4, with 11 bases in between. Germline V CDR1 and CDR2: MDHEN, SYDVKM. CDR3 nucleotide sequence: TGTGCCAGCTGCAGGGAGGGTAATGAAAAACTGTTTTTT. Encoded protein: CASCREGNEKLFF. The full variable domain, rest sourced from reference TRBV28 and TRBJ1-4, is DVKVTQSSRYLVKRTGEKVFLECVQDMDHENMFWYRQDPGLGLRLIYFSYDVKMKEKGDIPEGYSVSREKKERFSLILESASTNQTSMYLCASCREGNEKLFFGSGTQLSVL.

CDR3 amino acids: CARGRFEYLSRQETQYF. CDR3 DNA sequence: TGTGCCAGGGGTCGTTTTGAGTATCTCTCGCGGCAAGAGACCCAGTACTTC. The V call is TRBV6-1, the J call TRBJ2-5; D is unresolved. V was cut by 9 bases and J by 2 bases, with 25 bases left in between. Germline values: CDR1 MNHNS, CDR2 SASEGT. The CDR3 extends over 17 amino acids.

This clonotype has a handful of counts. The chain employs TRBV2 and TRBJ1-6, with D uncertain. Germline V lookup: CDR1 SNHLY, CDR2 FYNNEI. Trimming took 6 bases from V and 8 from J, leaving 8 bases between them. This CDR3 spans 12 amino acids. In DNA, the CDR3 is TGTGCCAGCAGCGGCGATTATTCACCCCTCCACTTT. Amino acid sequence: CASSGDYSPLHF.

This clonotype was counted only a few times. This chain uses TRBV7-2 with TRBJ1-4, with D unclear. CDR3 size: 11 residues. CDR1 SGHTA and CDR2 FQGNSA come from the germline V gene. Trimming shortened V by 7 bases and J by 6 bases, and 6 bases separated the two germline ends. The CDR3 spells CASTDYEKLFF. The CDR3 bases are TGTGCCAGCACCGACTATGAAAAACTGTTTTTT.

This clonotype was seen a handful of times. The CDR3 DNA sequence: TGTGCAGGCCTAGGTGCTACTGTCTCTCAGCCCCAGCATTTT. Translation gives CAGLGATVSQPQHF. The V gene is TRBV6-1, the J gene TRBJ1-5; D not resolved. This CDR3 has 14 amino acids. Germline V CDR1 and CDR2: MNHNS, SASEGT.

V gene TRBV7-9 combines with J gene TRBJ2-2, with 12 bases fitting TRBD2. CDR1 and CDR2 (germline): SEHNR, FQNEAQ (reference sequence). V trimming: 4 bases; J trimming: 4 bases; junction bases outside the gene matches: 4. The CDR3 spans 16 residues. The CDR3 DNA reads TGTGCCAGCAGCTGGGGGACTAGCGGGTTCACCGGGGAGCTGTTTTTT. This encodes CASSWGTSGFTGELFF.

J is TRBJ2-3 and V is TRBV5-4, with TRBD1 matching over 9 bases. The CDR3 runs to 14 residues. With 2 bases clipped from V and 7 bases from J, the junction kept 5 bases outside the gene matches. Germline-derived CDR1 and CDR2 are SGHNT and YYREEE (reference sequence). Here the CDR3 reads CASSLGQGINTQYF. The CDR3 DNA reads TGTGCCAGCAGCTTAGGACAGGGGATAAATACGCAGTATTTT.

This chain links TRBV3-1 with TRBJ1-6; maybe TRBD1 (5 bases). CDR1 and CDR2 (germline): LGHDT, YNNKEL (reference sequence). V was pared by 2 bases and J by 4 bases, with 12 bases between. This CDR3 is 16 amino acids long. Written as DNA, the CDR3 is TGTGCCAGCAGCCAATTGGGGGGACGATATAATTCACCCCTCCACTTT. Its protein is CASSQLGGRYNSPLHF.

The chain joins TRBV6-8 to TRBJ2-3, with 8 nucleotides matching TRBD1. This CDR3 is 13 amino acids long. Germline lookup yields CDR1 MNHGY and CDR2 SAAAGT. The trim removed 6 bases at V and 9 bases at J, leaving 8 bases unmatched. For the CDR3, the DNA is TGTGCCAGCAGGGGAAGGACAGGGTGGACGCAGTATTTT. The encoded protein is CASRGRTGWTQYF.

Only a few counts were recorded for this clonotype. The chain employs TRBV7-9 and TRBJ1-1; 9 bases are a match to TRBD1. J lost 0 bases, V lost 5 bases, and 19 bases had no gene match. Germline V lookup: CDR1 SEHNR, CDR2 FQNEAQ (reference sequence). The CDR3 has 20 residues. CDR3 sequence reads: CASSPPGTGFVGGVNTEAFF. The CDR3 DNA follows: TGTGCCAGCAGCCCCCCCGGGACAGGGTTCGTGGGGGGTGTGAACACTGAAGCTTTCTTT. Combining the CDR3 with reference TRBV7-9 and TRBJ1-1 gives the whole variable domain DTGVSQNPRHKITKRGQNVTFRCDPISEHNRLYWYRQTLGQGPEFLTYFQNEAQLEKSRLLSDRFSAERPKGSFSTLEIQRTEQGDSAMYLCASSPPGTGFVGGVNTEAFFGQGTRLTVV.

This clonotype was recorded a few times. The junction shows a germline mismatch at one end, possibly a read error. The V call is TRBV4-1, the J call TRBJ2-5, with D perhaps TRBD2 (6 bases). Germline CDR1 is MGHRA and CDR2 is YSYEKL. The CDR3 runs to 14 residues. CDR3 sequence: CASSTQDRGETQYF. CDR3 bases: TGTGCCAGCAGCACTCAAGACCGGGGGGAGACCCAGTACTTC.

A note on this clonotype: One junction end disagrees with the germline gene, perhaps due to a read error. V gene TRBV5-3 combines with J gene TRBJ2-5, with 7 bases identical to TRBD2. TRBV5-3 is placed among ORFs of uncertain function. The CDR3 is 16 amino acids. The CDR3 DNA follows: TGTGCCAGCAGCTCCCGAAGGCGGGGGATCCAAGAGACCCAGTACTTC. Translated, it gives CASSSRRRGIQETQYF.

The sample holds many counts of this clonotype. This sequence joins TRBV4-3 and TRBJ1-1; D is perhaps TRBD1 (5 bases). Trimming removed 2 bases from V and 7 bases from J, with 11 bases in between. CDR1 is LGHNA and CDR2 is YSLEER in the germline V gene. The CDR3 totals 13 residues. The CDR3 region has the DNA TGCGCCAGCAGCCAAAGGGGACTCGGTGAAGCTTTCTTT. Translated: CASSQRGLGEAFF.

This clonotype was observed many times. The V and J genes are TRBV7-6 and TRBJ2-5; weak D call: TRBD1 (6 bases). This CDR3 region has 17 residues. The V end was cut by 4 bases, the J end by 2 bases, with 20 bases between. Germline V gene lookup returns CDR1 SGHVS and CDR2 FNYEAQ. Here the CDR3 reads CASSSMRTVDSQETQYF. The CDR3 DNA is TGTGCCAGCAGCTCGATGAGGACAGTAGACTCGCAAGAGACCCAGTACTTC.

This clonotype turned up a few times. The J gene is TRBJ1-1, the V gene TRBV12-3 or TRBV12-4, with TRBD1 as a possible D gene (5 bases). Trimming took 6 bases from V and 0 from J, leaving 8 bases between them. CDR3 length: 13 residues. The CDR3 DNA follows: TGTGCCAGCAGACAGACAGTGAACACTGAAGCTTTCTTT. Its translation is CASRQTVNTEAFF.

The chain employs TRBV7-9 and TRBJ2-7; 7 bases align to TRBD2. There are 15 residues in the CDR3. Germline V gives CDR1 SEHNR, CDR2 FQNEAQ (reference sequence). V gave up 0 bases and J gave up 4 bases; unmatched junction bases: 6. CDR3 DNA sequence: TGTGCCAGCAGCTTAGCTTCTAGCGGACCGTACGAGCAGTACTTC. This sequence encodes CASSLASSGPYEQYF.

This clonotype was observed many times. This rearrangement joins TRBV7-2 to TRBJ2-3; weak D call: TRBD1 (6 bases). Germline CDR1 SGHTA, CDR2 FQGNSA. This CDR3 comprises 16 residues. V shed 5 bases and J shed 0 bases, with 15 bases lying between them. The CDR3 nucleotides are TGTGCCAGCAGCCCCCGGGGCAGGGGAAGCACAGATACGCAGTATTTT. It is translated as CASSPRGRGSTDTQYF.